The 32 T cell receptor beta chains below all came from one sample that was sequenced in a study of blood T cell repertoires in COVID-19. Clones were read by immunoSEQ multiplex PCR, and TCRdb kept only the in-frame ones, dropping some. The repertoire holds 130,000 or so clones, with more than 70% as singletons. The sequenced sample consisted of peripheral blood. The receptor source for this set is a man aged 55-75 years with acute or convalescent COVID-19.

The rearrangement joins TRBV7-3 to TRBJ2-6; no clear D. V lost 4 bases and J lost 0, with 7 bases in between. This CDR3 is built from 15 residues. The germline gives CDR1 SGHTA, CDR2 FQGTGA. DNA for the CDR3: TGTGCCAGCAGCTCCGCTAGCTCTGGGGCCAACGTCCTGACTTTC. Its translation: CASSSASSGANVLTF.

The chain carries TRBV19 and TRBJ1-2, with TRBD1 as a possible D gene (6 bases). Trimming took off 7 bases at V and 8 bases at J, with 14 bases between the two ends. Germline CDR1 reads LNHDA; CDR2 reads SQIVND (reference sequence). This CDR3 contains 12 residues. The CDR3 region has the DNA TGTGCCAGTACCCCATCAGGGGCCGGCTACACCTTC. Protein: CASTPSGAGYTF.

The CDR3 loop is CASSLTTGRYQPQHF. The DNA of the CDR3 is TGTGCCAGCAGCTTAACGACAGGTCGATATCAGCCCCAGCATTTT. V usage is TRBV11-2 and J usage is TRBJ1-5; a weak D match, TRBD1 (6 bases). Germline assignment: CDR1 SGHAT and CDR2 FQNNGV. The V end was cut by 2 bases, the J end by 5 bases, with 13 bases between. This CDR3 contains 15 residues.

The chain is built from TRBV5-8 and TRBJ2-1; 7 bases are shared with TRBD2. The V gene's germline CDR1 is SGHTS and CDR2 YDEGEE. V shed 5 bases and J 0 bases; nucleotides not matched to a gene: 5. The CDR3 spans 15 residues. The CDR3 spells CASSKAGSSYNEQFF. The CDR3, as DNA: TGTGCCAGCAGTAAAGCGGGGAGCTCCTACAATGAGCAGTTCTTC.

The rearrangement links TRBV29-1 to TRBJ2-7, with a possible D match to TRBD1 (5 bases). The CDR3 runs 11 residues. Germline V lookup: CDR1 SQVTM, CDR2 ANQGSEA. Trimming shortened V by 6 bases and J by 6 bases, and 12 bases separated the two germline ends. CDR3 sequence (DNA): TGCAGCGTGGGAACAGGAAGCGAGCAGTACTTC. Translated: CSVGTGSEQYF.

The CDR3 reads CAWSTGQSSYEQYF. CDR3 sequence (DNA): TGTGCCTGGAGTACGGGACAGAGCTCCTACGAGCAGTACTTC. V gene TRBV30 combines with J gene TRBJ2-7; 7 nucleotides agree with TRBD1. The CDR3 sequence is 14 residues long. V lost 2 bases, J lost 0 bases, and 4 bases stayed unmatched. Germline values: CDR1 GTSNPN, CDR2 SVGIG (reference sequence).

The chain employs TRBV5-1 and TRBJ2-3, with D possibly being TRBD2 (6 bases). Germline V CDR1 and CDR2: SGHRS, YFSETQ. CDR3 length: 16 amino acids. The germline V and J ends were trimmed by 1 base and 1 base, with 13 bases remaining between them. CDR3 nucleotides: TGCGCCAGCAGCTTGTCAGTCGGGGGACGCACAGATACGCAGTATTTT. Its protein is CASSLSVGGRTDTQYF.

The V and J genes are TRBV6-1 and TRBJ1-1; D might be TRBD1 (5 bases). This CDR3 is 14 amino acids long. V was clipped by 1 base and J by 7 bases, with 13 bases between them. Germline loops: CDR1 MNHNS, CDR2 SASEGT. The DNA of the CDR3 is TGTGCCAGCAGTGAAGACTGGGGGGACGATGAAGCTTTCTTT. It specifies CASSEDWGDDEAFF.

As DNA, the CDR3 is TGTGCCACCAGTCCCGCCCGGGAATCTAAAACAGATACGCAGTATTTT. The encoded protein is CATSPARESKTDTQYF. This chain links TRBV24-1 with TRBJ2-3; TRBD2 might be the D (5 bases). The CDR3 is made up of 16 amino acids. The V gene lost 6 bases and the J gene lost 3 bases, with 18 bases spanning the gap. Germline lookup yields CDR1 KGHDR and CDR2 SFDVKD.

The chain combines TRBV28 with TRBJ1-3; 9 bases match TRBD1. The CDR3 length is 14 residues. The V segment lost 6 bases and the J segment 9 bases; nucleotides outside the gene matches: 9. The germline V gene has CDR1 MDHEN and CDR2 SYDVKM. The DNA of the CDR3 is TGTGCCAGCAGGGGGGGACAGGGTTTCGTCACCATATATTTT. Residues: CASRGGQGFVTIYF.

V and J are TRBV18 and TRBJ2-3, with 7 bases fitting TRBD1. Trimming at V came to 4 bases and at J to 2 bases, leaving 6 bases not matched to a gene. The CDR3 consists of 15 residues. Germline V gene sequence: CDR1 KGHSH, CDR2 LQKENI. CDR3 amino acids: CASSRTTGNTDTQYF. As DNA, the CDR3 is TGTGCCAGCTCACGTACGACAGGGAACACAGATACGCAGTATTTT. Based on the CDR3 plus reference TRBV18 and TRBJ2-3, the full variable domain is NAGVMQNPRHLVRRRGQEARLRCSPMKGHSHVYWYRQLPEEGLKFMVYLQKENIIDESGMPKERFSAEFPKEGPSILRIQQVVRGDSAAYFCASSRTTGNTDTQYFGPGTRLTVL.

The CDR3 sequence: CASSPDRDMDEQFF. The CDR3 nucleotides read TGTGCCAGCAGCCCCGACAGGGACATGGATGAGCAGTTCTTC. The V gene is TRBV6-5, the J gene TRBJ2-1; 7 nucleotides align to TRBD1. The CDR3 length is 14 residues. Germline trimming cut 6 bases from V and 8 bases from J; bases unmatched to any gene: 10. The germline CDR1 and CDR2 sequences are MNHEY and SVGAGI.

The CDR3 protein is CASSLDAGSNQPQHF. The CDR3 DNA is TGCGCCAGCAGCTTGGATGCAGGCAGCAATCAGCCCCAGCATTTT. This rearrangement joins TRBV5-1 to TRBJ1-5, with D unresolved. Germline V gives CDR1 SGHRS, CDR2 YFSETQ. Trimming left V 0 bases short and J 1 base short, with 8 bases between. CDR3 length equals 15 residues.

The J gene is TRBJ2-3, the V gene TRBV3-1 (or the pseudogene TRBV3-2); D is uncertain. The CDR3 sequence is 13 residues long. V dropped 1 base and J dropped 9 bases, with 11 bases sitting between them. The germline V gene has CDR1 LGHDT and CDR2 YNNKEL (reference sequence). The CDR3 reads CASSQGQRNTQYF. In DNA form, the CDR3 reads TGTGCCAGCAGCCAAGGGCAGAGGAACACGCAGTATTTT.

The CDR3, as DNA: TGTGCCAGCAGCAAAGGGGCCGCAAACTACAATGAGCAGTTCTTC. It codes for CASSKGAANYNEQFF. The rearrangement joins TRBV21-1 to TRBJ2-1; TRBD1, the table's D call, was not compared with the DNA. TRBV21-1 is a documented pseudogene. This CDR3 comprises 15 residues.

This rearrangement joins TRBV6-1 to TRBJ1-4; D unclear. Per germline, CDR1 MNHNS and CDR2 SASEGT. The ends were cut back, 4 bases at V and 0 bases at J, with 12 bases in the middle. CDR3 length equals 16 residues. As DNA, the CDR3 is TGTGCCAGCAGTGCATTTCCCAGGACAACTAATGAAAAACTGTTTTTT. Translated: CASSAFPRTTNEKLFF.

This clone was recorded a few times. CDR3 sequence: CASSQDGQGEIGNQPQHF. CDR3 nucleotides: TGTGCCAGCAGCCAAGACGGACAGGGGGAAATAGGCAATCAGCCCCAGCATTTT. This chain joins TRBV4-2 and TRBJ1-5, with 10 bases fitting TRBD1. The CDR3 is 18 amino acids. Germline lookup yields CDR1 LGHNA and CDR2 YNFKEQ. Unmatched junction bases numbered 7, after V lost 0 bases and J lost 2 bases.

V is TRBV5-1 and J is TRBJ2-3; possible D gene TRBD2, 5 bases. V was shortened by 4 bases and J by 5 bases, with 20 bases between the two germline ends. CDR1 and CDR2 from the germline V gene are SGHRS and YFSETQ. This CDR3 has 16 residues. The CDR3 DNA is TGCGCCAGCAGCAGATTGACGTGGGAGAATGGAGATACGCAGTATTTT. Translating gives CASSRLTWENGDTQYF.

The chain links TRBV6-5 to TRBJ2-5; D may be TRBD1 (5 bases). CDR3 size: 13 residues. V was pared by 11 bases and J by 2 bases, with 15 bases between. Germline V CDR1 and CDR2: MNHEY, SVGAGI. CDR3 residues: CAVSTRTQETQYF. The CDR3 DNA reads TGTGCCGTATCGACACGGACACAAGAGACCCAGTACTTC.

The V gene is TRBV10-3, the J gene TRBJ2-7, with 7 bases lining up with TRBD1. The CDR3 loop spans 14 amino acids. Germline V lookup: CDR1 ENHRY, CDR2 SYGVKD. Trimming took 0 bases from V and 3 from J; bases not matched to a gene: 2. CDR3 coding DNA: TGTGCCATCAGTGAGTCCAGGGACAGCTACGAGCAGTACTTC. Translated: CAISESRDSYEQYF.

The chain uses TRBV6-1 and TRBJ2-7, with D hard to call. The CDR3 totals 14 residues. Germline lookup yields CDR1 MNHNS and CDR2 SASEGT. V was trimmed by 3 bases and J by 3 bases, leaving 12 bases between them. CDR3 in DNA: TGTGCCAGCAGTGAGGCCGTGGCACACTACGAGCAGTACTTC. Protein: CASSEAVAHYEQYF.

The rearrangement joins TRBV30 to TRBJ1-1, with 7 bases matching TRBD1. With V trimmed by 2 bases and J by 8 bases, 5 bases remained unmatched. This CDR3 is 12 amino acids long. CDR1 is GTSNPN, CDR2 SVGIG, per germline (reference sequence). Written as DNA, the CDR3 is TGTGCCTGGAGTAAACAGGGGTGGGAAGCTTTCTTT. It is translated as CAWSKQGWEAFF.

This chain joins TRBV5-1 and TRBJ1-6; 8 bases align to TRBD1. CDR1 and CDR2 (germline): SGHRS, YFSETQ. V shed 4 bases and J 9 bases; nucleotides not matched to a gene: 12. This CDR3 comprises 16 residues. The CDR3 reads CASSGGQALSASPLHF. CDR3 bases: TGCGCCAGCAGCGGGGGACAGGCACTCTCGGCTTCACCCCTCCACTTT. Based on the CDR3 plus reference TRBV5-1 and TRBJ1-6, the full variable domain is KAGVTQTPRYLIKTRGQQVTLSCSPISGHRSVSWYQQTPGQGLQFLFEYFSETQRNKGNFPGRFSGRQFSNSRSEMNVSTLELGDSALYLCASSGGQALSASPLHFGNGTRLTVT.

This chain joins TRBV28 and TRBJ1-1; TRBD1 aligns across 12 bases. V dropped 2 bases and J dropped 4; count of bases not matched to a gene: 8. Germline CDR1 is MDHEN and CDR2 is SYDVKM. The CDR3 extends over 17 amino acids. CDR3 nucleotide sequence: TGTGCCAGCAGTTTACCGGGACAGGGGGCTGGGAGCACTGAAGCTTTCTTT. It is translated as CASSLPGQGAGSTEAFF.

This clone was observed a few times. The chain links TRBV24-1 to TRBJ1-2, with D maybe TRBD1 (5 bases). There are 14 residues in the CDR3. Looked up from germline, CDR1 is KGHDR and CDR2 is SFDVKD. The V and J ends lost 3 bases and 3 bases respectively, with 10 bases between them. CDR3 sequence (DNA): TGTGCCACCAGTGATGCGGGGGAGGACTATGGCTACACCTTC. Amino acids: CATSDAGEDYGYTF.

The chain employs TRBV27 and TRBJ2-2; weak D call: TRBD1 (6 bases). Germline V lookup: CDR1 MNHEY, CDR2 SMNVEV (reference sequence). The V gene lost 2 bases and the J gene lost 1 base, with 8 bases spanning the gap. The CDR3 extends over 15 amino acids. The CDR3 sequence is CASSLQGMNTGELFF. In nucleotides, the CDR3 is TGTGCCAGCAGTTTACAGGGGATGAACACCGGGGAGCTGTTTTTT.

The V gene is TRBV5-1, the J gene TRBJ1-6; TRBD1 matches 7 bases. The J segment lost 6 bases and the V segment lost 0 bases, leaving 12 bases of the junction unmatched. CDR1 and CDR2 from the germline V gene are SGHRS and YFSETQ. This CDR3 is 18 amino acids long. In nucleotides, the CDR3 is TGCGCCAGCAGCTTGGATTCCCCTGACAGGGCCCTTAATTCACCCCTCCACTTT. Amino acids: CASSLDSPDRALNSPLHF.

This chain connects TRBV5-6 to TRBJ1-3; D might be TRBD1 (5 bases). Looked up from germline, CDR1 is SGHDT and CDR2 is YYEEEE. The CDR3 is 15 residues long. V was cut by 4 bases and J by 8 bases, with 19 bases left in between. The CDR3 reads CASSTGPQAGYTIYF. In DNA form, the CDR3 reads TGTGCCAGCAGCACGGGTCCACAGGCAGGGTACACCATATATTTT.

The chain joins TRBV10-1 to TRBJ1-5; D remains ambiguous. Germline V CDR1 and CDR2: WNHNN, SYGVQD (reference sequence). This CDR3 region has 24 residues. V was pared by 1 base and J by 2 bases, with 36 bases between. The chain's CDR3 is CASSEFIDFYFLYRPPWGNQPQHF. In nucleotides, the CDR3 is TGCGCCAGCAGTGAGTTTATCGATTTTTATTTTTTGTACAGACCCCCCTGGGGCAATCAGCCCCAGCATTTT.

The chain has TRBV24-1 and TRBJ1-2; D ambiguous. Trimming shortened V by 4 bases and J by 3 bases, and 5 bases separated the two germline ends. Germline CDR1 reads KGHDR; CDR2 reads SFDVKD. The CDR3 is made up of 12 amino acids. The CDR3 region is CATSESDYGYTF. CDR3 in DNA: TGTGCCACCAGTGAATCCGACTATGGCTACACCTTC.

The chain links TRBV18 to TRBJ2-5; D is perhaps TRBD2 (6 bases). V was clipped by 2 bases and J by 2 bases, with 12 bases between them. The CDR3 sequence is 15 residues long. Germline loops: CDR1 KGHSH, CDR2 LQKENI. Here the CDR3 reads CASSPEGGIQETQYF. In DNA form, the CDR3 reads TGTGCCAGCTCACCAGAAGGCGGGATACAAGAGACCCAGTACTTC.

This clone was observed a handful of times. This chain joins TRBV5-4 and TRBJ2-7, with D tentatively TRBD1 (6 bases). Germline CDR1 SGHNT, CDR2 YYREEE (reference sequence). Trimming removed 4 bases from V and 2 bases from J, with 13 bases in between. The CDR3 totals 14 residues. CDR3 nucleotides: TGTGCCAGCAGCCCCGGGACAAACGCCTACGAGCAGTACTTC. Its protein is CASSPGTNAYEQYF.